The present T cell receptor beta chain was sequenced within a study of T cells in Graves' hyperthyroidism and ophthalmopathy (dated by TCRdb to between 2017 and 2020). About the study as a whole: Peripheral blood was collected at initial diagnosis, before any treatment. According to the paper, TCR Vbeta CDR3 sequencing was carried out on about 140 peripheral blood samples, which came from more than 40 ophthalmopathy, 80 or so hyperthyroidism and approximately 17 progressor patients. In more than 5 Graves' hyperthyroidism patients, the study also compared T-cell repertoires from thyroid tissue with T-cell repertoires from blood. Once sampling was done, hyperthyroidism patients were given methimazole at a starting dose of 30 mg daily, whereas ophthalmopathy patients were given high-dose intravenous methylprednisolone. A discovery cohort of roughly 100 patients, 43 with Graves' ophthalmopathy and about 58 with stable Graves' hyperthyroidism, was used to find distinguishing TCR V-J signatures. An independent validation cohort of around 20 hyperthyroidism patients and approximately 17 patients who later progressed to ophthalmopathy tested prospective prediction of ophthalmopathy. The approximately 90 discovery patients were randomly split 7:3 into training and test sets.

Points the paper makes about the study in general: Ophthalmopathy was separated from stable hyperthyroidism by a 13 V-J signature model, with 85% to 90% sensitivity and approximately 84% specificity obtained in cross-validation and 80%/75% obtained in testing. During validation, the model predicted progression to ophthalmopathy a median of roughly 7.1 months ahead of onset, with roughly 65% sensitivity and around 73% specificity. Most expanded thyroid clonotypes (frequency above 0.001) were also detected in blood, a finding suggesting that blood repertoires may reflect thyroid immune responses. Sample size was not statistically predetermined, and blinding of investigators to group allocation was not performed.

The CDR3 starts with the cysteine, ends with the phenylalanine, and has 13 residues. Of all the DNA, just the CDR3 is kept, 39 bases in frame from base 1. In the germline V gene (reference sequence), CDR1 corresponds to DFQATT and CDR2 to SNEGSKA. V is clipped by 3 bases and J by 5 bases, and the sequence between their germline boundaries is 14 bases long. TCR beta CDR3 regions were amplified from RNA transcripts. The TCR CDR3 was subjected to a first round of RT-PCR using the HTBI primer set and the Qiagen OneStep RT-PCR kit. The libraries were constructed in a second round of multiplex PCR and then size-selected and purified. Sequencing of the libraries was done on an Illumina HiSeq2000 using paired-end 100 bp reads. The authors' analysis ran thus. SOAPnuke was used to process the raw data, removing reads that contained adapters or uncalled bases, had a mean Phred below 15, or lacked an exact match to the constant primer or identifier. High-quality paired reads were merged with COPE v1.2.5, and unique nucleotide sequences were defined as clonotypes. Clonotypes were aligned to IMGT TRBV, TRBD and TRBJ reference segments using MiTCR v1.1. Only V-J combinations with frequency above 0.0001, covering 98% to 99.2% of repertoires, were analysed. The TCS score was defined as F50 (clonal expansion) divided by E x V (chaos), with BLOSUM62-based TCRdist calculated between CDR3 peptides within each V-J. Welch's t-statistics and random forest reduced roughly 530 V-J features to roughly 13, which were used in a naive Bayes classifier (R e1071). The public sequencing data were trimmed at Q25 with fastp and processed into clonotypes with MiXCR by TCRdb, which kept only in-frame beta chains. Merged by CDR3 protein, the rows form single entries marked with the most common genes and DNA. TCRdb's processing, not the study's, gives the V and J calls here. In all, the sample holds around 690,000 distinct CDR3 sequences, and roughly a sixth of those were seen once. The ten largest clones represent roughly a sixth of the sample.

Regarding this clonotype: Its antigen target is currently unknown. The sample holds no much larger clone one base away, and base qualities are not on file.

Stable Graves' hyperthyroidism was defined as the absence of progression to ophthalmopathy over 18 months of follow-up. Hyperthyroidism patients were aged 18 to 65 years and newly diagnosed, with disease duration of less than 2 months. The study excluded patients with uncontrolled infections, other autoimmune diseases, pregnancy or lactation. Diagnoses were based on clinical symptoms, serum thyroxine and TRAb, thyroid ultrasound and orbital computed tomography. PBMCs were separated from roughly 10 ml of fresh peripheral blood using Ficoll-Paque density gradient centrifugation. Total RNA was extracted with Trizol reagent, and quality was checked on an Agilent 2100 Bioanalyzer.

The specimen was blood. The sequence links TRBV20-1 to TRBJ2-7; the D gene assignment is ambiguous. The clonotype originates from a man aged 50-59 years with Graves' hyperthyroidism. The base sequence is TGCAGTGCTAGTGTCTCCTCAACGGACGAGCAGTACTTC. Translation gives CSASVSSTDEQYF.